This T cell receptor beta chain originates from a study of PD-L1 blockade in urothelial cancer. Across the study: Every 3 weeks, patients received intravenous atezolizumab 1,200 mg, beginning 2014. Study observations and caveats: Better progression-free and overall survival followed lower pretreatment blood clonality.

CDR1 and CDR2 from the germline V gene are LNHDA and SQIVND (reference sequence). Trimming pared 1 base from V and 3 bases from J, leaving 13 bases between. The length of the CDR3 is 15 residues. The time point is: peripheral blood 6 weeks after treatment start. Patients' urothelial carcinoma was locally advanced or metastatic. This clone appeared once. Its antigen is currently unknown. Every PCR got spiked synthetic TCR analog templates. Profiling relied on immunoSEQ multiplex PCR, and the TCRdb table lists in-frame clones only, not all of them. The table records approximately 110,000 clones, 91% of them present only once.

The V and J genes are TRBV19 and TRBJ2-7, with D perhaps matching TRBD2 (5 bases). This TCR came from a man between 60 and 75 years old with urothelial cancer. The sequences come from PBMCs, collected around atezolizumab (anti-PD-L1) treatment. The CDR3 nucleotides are TGTGCCAGTAGTATAGGGGGAGCCGATGTCTACGAGCAGTACTTC. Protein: CASSIGGADVYEQYF.